The 21 T cell receptor beta chains listed next were all sequenced from one sample in a study of tumor-infiltrating lymphocytes in primary liver carcinoma. Scientists recovered RNA and DNA together from approximately 20-30 mg of unsorted bulk tissue. cDNA specific to TCR beta was made from about 0.45 ug of total RNA, with a constant-region primer employed for priming. Three nested multiplex PCR rounds of slightly modified ARM-PCR generated TCR beta libraries. A C-beta reverse primer was combined with TRBV1-TRBV30 forward primers in the first two PCR rounds, and each round had roughly 11 cycles. TCRdb passed the multiplex PCR reads through MiXCR, listing each CDR3 protein once. The sample lists around 71,000 distinct CDR3 sequences; 70% to 75% were seen once. The sample comprised liver tumor tissue from sampling region 4. Subset described: tumor region T4, right-lateral pole. All receptors come from a woman aged 55 to 70 with primary liver carcinoma and hepatitis B virus infection.

This clonotype was seen ten or more times. The chain employs TRBV4-1 and TRBJ2-3; 7 bases line up with TRBD2. From germline, CDR1 is MGHRA and CDR2 YSYEKL. The CDR3 is made up of 17 amino acids. J gave up 2 bases and V 4 bases, and 12 bases lay outside the gene matches. The CDR3: CASSPPTWTRLTDTQYF. In DNA form, the CDR3 reads TGCGCCAGCAGCCCCCCCACATGGACTAGGCTCACAGATACGCAGTATTTT.

As to this clonotype: A read error may explain this, as a much larger clone is one base away. Since the CDR3 does not end with the conserved phenylalanine or tryptophan, this likely comes from a read error. The genes are TRBV7-3 and TRBJ2-5; D not resolved. The CDR3 is made up of 13 amino acids. The V end was cut by 5 bases, the J end by 7 bases, with 14 bases between. Per germline, CDR1 SGHTA and CDR2 FQGTGA. The CDR3 nucleotides read TGTGCCAGCAGCCCGACCCCAGATGGGACCCAGTACTCC. Translation gives CASSPTPDGTQYS.

In this sample, this clonotype turned up many times. The chain is built from TRBV10-2 and TRBJ2-7, with D possibly TRBD2 on 6 matching bases. The CDR3 is 15 amino acids. V lost 6 bases, J lost 3 bases, and 18 bases lay in between. Germline CDR1 WSHSY, CDR2 SAAADI. CDR3 sequence (DNA): TGCGCCAGCAGACAGGAACTTAGCGGCCACTACGAGCAGTACTTC. It encodes CASRQELSGHYEQYF.

V usage is TRBV5-1 and J usage is TRBJ2-7; either TRBD1 or TRBD2 may fit D (5 bases each). V was cut by 7 bases and J by 3 bases, with 20 bases left in between. The CDR3 covers 15 residues. CDR1 and CDR2 from the germline V gene are SGHRS and YFSETQ. The CDR3 DNA reads as TGCGCCAGCTGCTCCGGGACGATAGGGTACTACGAGCAGTACTTC. It encodes CASCSGTIGYYEQYF.

As regards this clonotype: This is likely a read error, given that the CDR3 carries no conserved phenylalanine or tryptophan at its end. No DNA is shown, since the ends of the CDR3 on it are uncertain; the CDR3 is the one TCRdb lists. The rearrangement uses TRBV6-1 and TRBJ2-5; TRBD2 is the table's D call, not checked against the DNA. Inclusive of both ends, the CDR3 amounts to 15 amino acids. Germline V gene lookup returns CDR1 MNHNS and CDR2 SASEGT. The CDR3 loop reads CASSDSSGSSYERYS.

Turning to this clonotype: In this CDR3 the conserved last residue, phenylalanine or tryptophan, is missing, so a read error is likely. The chain joins TRBV11-2 to TRBJ2-5, with D possibly matching TRBD2 (6 bases). Germline CDR1 reads SGHAT; CDR2 reads FQNNGV. The CDR3 loop spans 13 amino acids. CDR3 sequence reads: CANSLNLEGIQYL. Here the CDR3 DNA reads TGTGCCAACAGCTTAAACCTGGAGGGGATCCAGTACTTA.

About this clonotype itself: At one boundary the junction diverges from the germline segment, which might be a read error. The J gene is TRBJ2-1, the V gene TRBV5-6, with a weak D call TRBD2 (5 bases). Germline assignment: CDR1 SGHDT and CDR2 YYEEEE. CDR3 length: 14 residues. CDR3 sequence: CVSSPPDLHNEEFF. The CDR3, as DNA: TGTGTCAGCAGCCCTCCGGACTTACACAATGAGGAGTTCTTC.

The genes are TRBV12-3 or TRBV12-4 and TRBJ2-5; D gene ambiguous. This CDR3 region has 14 residues. Trimming stripped 5 bases from V and 4 bases from J, with 14 bases between. The CDR3 sequence: CASSMGGARETQYF. The CDR3 DNA reads TGTGCCAGCAGTATGGGCGGTGCGAGAGAGACCCAGTACTTC.

This clonotype was counted at least ten times. This chain uses TRBV5-5 with TRBJ1-3; maybe TRBD1 (5 bases). V dropped 0 bases and J dropped 4 bases, with 14 bases sitting between them. CDR3 length: 16 residues. Germline CDR1 reads SGHKS; CDR2 reads YYEKEE (reference sequence). The CDR3 sequence: CASSLAVSGLGNTIYF. Here the CDR3 DNA reads TGTGCCAGCAGCTTGGCTGTGTCAGGGTTGGGAAACACCATATATTTT.

This clonotype was seen ten or more times. The CDR3 DNA follows: TGCGCCAGCAGCTTGAATGCAGGCAGGGGCTACGAGCAGTACTTC. This encodes CASSLNAGRGYEQYF. The V and J genes are TRBV5-1 and TRBJ2-7, with D perhaps matching TRBD1 (6 bases). The CDR3 is made up of 15 amino acids. From germline, CDR1 is SGHRS and CDR2 YFSETQ. The V gene lost 1 base and the J gene lost 3 bases, with 14 bases spanning the gap.

The chain combines TRBV11-2 with TRBJ2-7, with D maybe TRBD2 (6 bases). The CDR3 extends over 14 amino acids. Germline CDR1 reads SGHAT; CDR2 reads FQNNGV. Trimming shortened V by 4 bases and J by 4 bases, and 14 bases separated the two germline ends. This CDR3 is CASSSTSWSYEQYF. The CDR3 region has the DNA TGTGCCAGCAGCTCGACTAGTTGGAGTTACGAGCAGTACTTC.

This clonotype was detected ten times or more. The chain employs TRBV6-1 and TRBJ1-1; the D gene is possibly TRBD1 (6 bases). V dropped 7 bases and J dropped 6 bases, with 18 bases sitting between them. Germline V CDR1 and CDR2: MNHNS, SASEGT. The CDR3 length is 14 residues. The CDR3 spells CASMGGGGAAEAFF. In nucleotides, the CDR3 is TGTGCCAGCATGGGCGGGGGGGGCGCGGCTGAAGCTTTCTTT.

Regarding this clonotype: This may be a read error: a much more frequent sequence differs by one nucleotide. The rearrangement joins TRBV24-1 to TRBJ2-5; possibly TRBD1 for D (7 bases). Germline V gene data show CDR1 as KGHDR and CDR2 as SFDVKD. The CDR3 spans 15 residues. The CDR3: CVTSETQGGVETQYF. The DNA for the CDR3 is TGTGTCACCAGTGAGACTCAGGGGGGTGTAGAGACCCAGTACTTC.

This clonotype was observed a few times. CDR3 sequence: CSARVRSGGYGYTF. The CDR3 coding sequence is TGCAGTGCTAGAGTCCGCTCCGGGGGCTATGGCTACACCTTC. The chain uses TRBV20-1 and TRBJ1-2; TRBD1 is a possible D gene (5 bases). Germline V gives CDR1 DFQATT, CDR2 SNEGSKA (reference sequence). CDR3 length equals 14 residues. Trimming took off 1 base at V and 4 bases at J, with 13 bases between the two ends.

This clonotype came up a few times. At one end the junction does not follow the germline gene, possibly because of a read error. V is TRBV10-2 and J is TRBJ1-1; D gene uncertain. The length of the CDR3 is 11 residues. Germline assignment: CDR1 WSHSY and CDR2 SAAADI. The CDR3, as DNA: TGCGCCGGCAGTGTTATCACTGAAGCTTTCTTT. Translated, it gives CAGSVITEAFF.

Here the CDR3 DNA reads TGTGCCAGCAGCTACGGTATTAGCGGGAGTTCTACTCGGGAGACCCAGTACTTC. This codes for CASSYGISGSSTRETQYF. The rearrangement joins TRBV6-2 or TRBV6-3 to TRBJ2-5; TRBD2 aligns across 9 bases. Per germline, CDR1 MNHEY and CDR2 SVGEGT. There are 18 residues in the CDR3. The ends lost 6 bases at V and 5 bases at J; junction bases unmatched: 19.

Notes on this clonotype: One junction end does not reproduce the germline sequence, and a read error may be involved. V is TRBV10-3 and J is TRBJ1-5, with unresolved D. Germline CDR1 and CDR2: ENHRY and SYGVKD. CDR3 size: 12 residues. CDR3 nucleotide sequence: TGTCCCATCAGTAAGACGAATCAGCCCCAGCATTTT. This codes for CPISKTNQPQHF.

Remarks on this clonotype: One end of the junction is discordant with germline, which a read error may explain. The V call is TRBV11-3, the J call TRBJ2-1; 15 bases are shared with TRBD2. The CDR3 spans 19 residues. Germline loops: CDR1 SGHNT, CDR2 YENEEA. The CDR3 DNA follows: TGTGCCAGCAGCGACGGACAGGGGGGACTAGCGGGGGGATTCAATGAACAGTTCTTC. Amino acids: CASSDGQGGLAGGFNEQFF. Based on the CDR3 plus reference TRBV11-3 and TRBJ2-1, the full variable domain is EAGVVQSPRYKIIEKKQPVAFWCNPISGHNTLYWYLQNLGQGPELLIRYENEEAVDDSQLPKDRFSAERLKGVDSTLKIQPAELGDSAVYLCASSDGQGGLAGGFNEQFFGPGTRLTVL.

The chain couples TRBV6-5 to TRBJ2-6, with D possibly matching TRBD2 (5 bases). CDR1 is MNHEY and CDR2 is SVGAGI in the germline V gene. The CDR3 spans 15 residues. V dropped 7 bases and J dropped 8 bases, with 18 bases sitting between them. CDR3 protein: CASNSGETGTNVLTF. CDR3 in DNA: TGTGCCAGCAACAGCGGAGAGACGGGGACCAACGTCCTGACTTTC.

This clonotype was seen a few times. The V gene is TRBV7-3, the J gene TRBJ2-1, with D possibly being TRBD2 (5 bases). CDR3 length: 18 amino acids. V lost 5 bases, J lost 0 bases, and 20 bases lay in between. Germline loops: CDR1 SGHTA, CDR2 FQGTGA. CDR3 in DNA: TGTGCCAGCAGCCCCTCCGGTTTGAGGAGGAGCTCCTACAATGAGCAGTTCTTC. It is translated as CASSPSGLRRSSYNEQFF.

Note on this clonotype: An end of the junction differs from the germline gene, which may be a read error. The chain has TRBV4-2 and TRBJ2-3; 16 bases are a match to TRBD2. The CDR3 is made up of 17 amino acids. The germline V gene encodes CDR1 LGHNA and CDR2 YNFKEQ. CDR3 sequence: CATSQGGLAGGPNTQYF. As DNA, the CDR3 is TGTGCCACCAGCCAAGGGGGACTAGCGGGAGGGCCGAATACGCAGTATTTT.